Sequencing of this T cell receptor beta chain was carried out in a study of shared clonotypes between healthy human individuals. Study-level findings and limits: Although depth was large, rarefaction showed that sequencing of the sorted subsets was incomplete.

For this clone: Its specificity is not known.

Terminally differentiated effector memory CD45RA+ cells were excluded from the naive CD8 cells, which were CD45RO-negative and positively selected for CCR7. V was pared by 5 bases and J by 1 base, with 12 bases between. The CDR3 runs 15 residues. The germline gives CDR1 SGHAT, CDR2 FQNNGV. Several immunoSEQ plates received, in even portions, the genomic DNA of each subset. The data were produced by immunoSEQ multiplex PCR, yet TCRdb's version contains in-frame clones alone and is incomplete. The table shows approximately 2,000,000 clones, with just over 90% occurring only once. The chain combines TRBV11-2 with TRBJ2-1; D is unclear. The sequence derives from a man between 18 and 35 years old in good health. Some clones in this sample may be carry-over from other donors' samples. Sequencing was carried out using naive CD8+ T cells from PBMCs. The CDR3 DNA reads TGTGCCAGCAGCCCATGGGTGGGGTCCTACAATGAGCAGTTCTTC. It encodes CASSPWVGSYNEQFF.